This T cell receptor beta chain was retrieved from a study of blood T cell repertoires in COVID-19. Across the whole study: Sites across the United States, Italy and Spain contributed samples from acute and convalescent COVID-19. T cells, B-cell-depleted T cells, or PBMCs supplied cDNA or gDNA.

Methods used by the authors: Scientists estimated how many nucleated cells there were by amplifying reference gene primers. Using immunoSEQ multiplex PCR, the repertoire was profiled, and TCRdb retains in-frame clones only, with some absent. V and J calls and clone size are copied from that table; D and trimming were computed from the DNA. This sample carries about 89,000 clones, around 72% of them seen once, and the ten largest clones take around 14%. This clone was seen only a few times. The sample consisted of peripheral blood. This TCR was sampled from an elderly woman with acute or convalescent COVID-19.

CDR3 region: CASSGIQGFQETQYF. In nucleotides, the CDR3 is TGTGCCAGCAGCGGAATACAGGGTTTCCAAGAGACCCAGTACTTC. The rearrangement uses TRBV7-2 and TRBJ2-5, with D maybe TRBD1 (6 bases). Deletions cut 5 bases from V and 1 base from J, with 14 bases between. The germline CDR1 and CDR2 sequences are SGHTA and FQGNSA. This CDR3 is 15 amino acids long. Full variable domain (outside the CDR3, taken from reference TRBV7-2 and TRBJ2-5): GAGVSQSPSNKVTEKGKDVELRCDPISGHTALYWYRQSLGQGLEFLIYFQGNSAPDKSGLPSDRFSAERTGGSVSTLTIQRTQQEDSAVYLCASSGIQGFQETQYFGPGTRLLVL.